This T cell receptor beta chain was recovered during a study of low-dose radiotherapy and immunotherapy resistance in tumors. Overall study context: The patients were given nivolumab 240 mg every two weeks and ipilimumab 1 mg/kg every six weeks, through an intravenous route.

Described time point: before trial treatment. Low-dose radiotherapy and low-dose cyclophosphamide, together with aspirin, ipilimumab and nivolumab, were given to donors. First-strand cDNA relied on TRAV- and TRBV-specific primers spanning alpha and beta chains. It was with a constant-region primer and a V-primer adapter that TCRs were amplified over about 19 PCR cycles. TCRdb called the reads again in MiXCR, with one record for every CDR3 protein. Of tens of thousands of distinct CDR3 sequences in the sample, 18% were seen once. The CDR3 is made up of 12 amino acids. V dropped 1 base and J dropped 11 bases, with 9 bases sitting between them. Germline values: CDR1 SGHDT, CDR2 YYEEEE. This clonotype has ten or more counts.

The rearrangement joins TRBV5-6 to TRBJ1-4; D ambiguous. This TCR derives from a male donor with prostate cancer. Material: PBMCs, obtained before treatment. CDR3 protein: CASSLWGGKLFF. DNA for the CDR3: TGTGCCAGCAGCTTGTGGGGAGGGAAACTGTTTTTT.